Below, 14 T cell receptor beta chains from the same sample are listed, as sequenced in a study of blood T cell repertoires in COVID-19. Produced via immunoSEQ multiplex PCR; TCRdb's table is partial and in-frame only. Here the sample spans approximately 170,000 clones, around 85% being singletons. What was sequenced was peripheral blood. These receptors were taken from a woman in her seventies with acute or convalescent COVID-19.

This rearrangement joins TRBV24-1 to TRBJ2-1; TRBD2 matches 11 bases. The V gene's germline CDR1 is KGHDR and CDR2 SFDVKD. Trimming cost V 3 bases and J 5 bases; bases outside gene matches: 8. CDR3 length: 17 amino acids. CDR3 sequence: CATSDPAPTSGNNEQFF. The CDR3 nucleotides are TGTGCCACCAGTGATCCTGCTCCGACTAGCGGGAACAATGAGCAGTTCTTC.

The chain joins TRBV28 to TRBJ2-7; D might be TRBD2 (6 bases). V lost 8 bases, J lost 2 bases, and 13 bases lay in between. Germline values: CDR1 MDHEN, CDR2 SYDVKM. The CDR3 contains 13 residues. CDR3 protein: CASEGLTPYEQYF. The DNA of the CDR3 is TGTGCCAGCGAAGGACTAACACCCTACGAGCAGTACTTC.

J is TRBJ2-7 and V is TRBV7-2; 7 positions agree with TRBD1. Germline values: CDR1 SGHTA, CDR2 FQGNSA. The CDR3 spans 14 residues. V lost 4 bases and J lost 6; bases outside the gene matches: 9. In DNA form, the CDR3 reads TGTGCCAGCAGCTCACAGGGGCGGCGTGCCGAGCAGTACTTC. This sequence encodes CASSSQGRRAEQYF.

Regarding this clone: Other DNA sequences from this sample encode an identical CDR3 as well. The V call is TRBV9, the J call TRBJ2-1; D unclear. Germline V gene data show CDR1 as SGDLS and CDR2 as YYNGEE. The CDR3 loop spans 11 amino acids. Trimming shortened V by 3 bases and J by 5 bases, and 3 bases separated the two germline ends. CDR3 sequence reads: CASSADNEQFF. CDR3 in DNA: TGTGCCAGCAGCGCAGACAATGAGCAGTTCTTC. The full variable domain, completed using reference TRBV9 and TRBJ2-1, is DSGVTQTPKHLITATGQRVTLRCSPRSGDLSVYWYQQSLDQGLQFLIQYYNGEERAKGNILERFSAQQFPDLHSELNLSSLELGDSALYFCASSADNEQFFGPGTRLTVL.

The chain employs TRBV4-1 and TRBJ2-7, with D perhaps TRBD1 (6 bases). Germline CDR1 and CDR2: MGHRA and YSYEKL. V gave up 5 bases and J gave up 2 bases, with 13 bases separating them. There are 14 residues in the CDR3. Here the CDR3 reads CASSTPGQTYEQYF. CDR3 DNA sequence: TGCGCCAGCAGCACCCCGGGACAAACCTACGAGCAGTACTTC.

The chain has TRBV5-1 and TRBJ1-4; 7 bases agree with TRBD1. Per germline, CDR1 SGHRS and CDR2 YFSETQ. Losses at the gene ends were 0 bases for V and 4 bases for J; bases not matched to a gene: 3. The CDR3 is 15 residues long. CDR3 region: CASSLGSGGNEKLFF. The CDR3 region has the DNA TGCGCCAGCAGCTTGGGTTCAGGGGGTAATGAAAAACTGTTTTTT.

The chain carries TRBV13 and TRBJ1-2, with 7 bases aligning to TRBD1. The V gene's germline CDR1 is PRHDT and CDR2 FYEKMQ (reference sequence). CDR3 length: 16 residues. The ends lost 5 bases at V and 4 bases at J; junction bases unmatched: 13. CDR3 loop: CASSPTSTGYSYGYTF. The CDR3 DNA reads as TGTGCCAGCAGCCCTACCTCGACAGGGTATAGCTATGGCTACACCTTC.

Comments on this clone: Different DNA sequences within this sample yield the same CDR3. This chain links TRBV6-5 with TRBJ2-5; 7 bases align to TRBD1. CDR3 length: 13 residues. The germline V gene encodes CDR1 MNHEY and CDR2 SVGAGI. V lost 6 bases to trimming and J lost 2 bases; unmatched junction nucleotides: 3. The CDR3 reads CASSRDSQETQYF. DNA of the CDR3: TGTGCCAGCAGCCGGGACAGTCAAGAGACCCAGTACTTC.

V and J are TRBV28 and TRBJ1-2; 10 bases map to TRBD1. After removal of 11 bases from V and 7 bases from J, the junction contained 19 bases not matched to a gene. The germline CDR1 and CDR2 sequences are MDHEN and SYDVKM. This CDR3 spans 16 amino acids. The CDR3 here is CASYDSRDRGLGGYTF. CDR3 nucleotide sequence: TGTGCCTCTTACGACAGCCGGGACAGGGGATTAGGTGGCTACACCTTC.

The chain couples TRBV29-1 to TRBJ2-3, with 16 bases fitting TRBD2. The ends lost 6 bases at V and 2 bases at J; junction bases unmatched: 5. The CDR3 contains 16 residues. In germline, CDR1 is SQVTM, CDR2 ANQGSEA. Written as DNA, the CDR3 is TGCAGCGTCGGGGGACTAGCGGGAGGGTACACAGATACGCAGTATTTT. It specifies CSVGGLAGGYTDTQYF.

This chain links TRBV3-1 (or the pseudogene TRBV3-2) with TRBJ1-1; maybe TRBD1 (5 bases). V was clipped by 4 bases and J by 4 bases, with 16 bases between them. Germline CDR1 is LGHDT and CDR2 is YNNKEL (reference sequence). The CDR3 has 15 residues. In DNA, the CDR3 is TGTGCCAGCAGCCCCTCGGGGGGAAGAGGCACTGAAGCTTTCTTT. The encoded protein is CASSPSGGRGTEAFF.

The chain employs TRBV7-9 and TRBJ2-5; 7 bases line up with TRBD2. Per the germline V gene, CDR1 is SEHNR and CDR2 is FQNEAQ (reference sequence). The CDR3 is 15 residues long. Unmatched junction bases numbered 7, after V lost 5 bases and J lost 1 base. CDR3 bases: TGTGCCAGCAGCCATATACTAGCGCCCCAAGAGACCCAGTACTTC. It specifies CASSHILAPQETQYF.

CDR3 DNA: TGTGCCAGCAGGGCGGCAGGGGTAAGCTATGGCTACACCTTC. This codes for CASRAAGVSYGYTF. This chain links TRBV28 with TRBJ1-2, with a weak D call TRBD1 (6 bases). Germline V CDR1 and CDR2: MDHEN, SYDVKM. Trimming removed 6 bases from V and 4 bases from J, with 15 bases in between. The CDR3 contains 14 residues.

CDR3 nucleotides: TGTGCCAGCAGCGGACAGGGATGGGGAGGCAATCAGCCCCAGCATTTT. It specifies CASSGQGWGGNQPQHF. The gene calls are TRBV28 and TRBJ1-5; 8 nucleotides align to TRBD1. Germline V CDR1 and CDR2: MDHEN, SYDVKM. The CDR3 extends over 16 amino acids. The V and J ends lost 6 bases and 2 bases, in that order; junction bases with no gene match: 9.